A selection of T cell receptor beta chains follows, all from one sample in a study of blood T cells in healthy people across ages. TCRdb reprocessed the 5' RACE reads with MiXCR, giving one entry per CDR3 protein. The sample carries about 970,000 distinct CDR3 sequences, 51% recorded once. The specimen sequenced was blood. These receptors originate from a woman aged 60-75 years in good health. CDR3s leave out the opening cysteine and the closing phenylalanine or tryptophan.

J gene | V gene | CDR3 protein
TRBJ2-7 | TRBV3-1 | ASSQRRSGGNEQY
TRBJ2-5 | TRBV3-1 | ATGYYGNQETQY
TRBJ2-1 | TRBV4-1 | TSSQEMMREQF
TRBJ2-3 | TRBV27 | ASSTGTITDTQY
TRBJ2-5 | TRBV6-1 | ASSLHPGEAQY
TRBJ2-3 | TRBV12-3/TRBV12-4 | ASSFHPSGGFPDTQY
TRBJ2-1 | TRBV12-3/TRBV12-4 | ASRMPSGSNNEQF
TRBJ2-1 | TRBV12-3/TRBV12-4 | AGSFSSGRAPTRF
TRBJ2-1 | TRBV27 | ASSGLAGSRSYNEQF
TRBJ2-1 | TRBV7-2 | ACSLLRGGYNEQF
TRBJ1-2 | TRBV3-1 | ASSQGRADGYT
TRBJ2-3 | TRBV5-1 | ASTSITSGGGTDTQY
TRBJ2-1 | TRBV24-1 | ATSDLPGDGQF
TRBJ2-1 | TRBV20-1 | SARAGVGHNEQF
TRBJ2-6 | TRBV11-2 | ASRPGTAGAVPSGANVLT
TRBJ2-3 | TRBV19 | ASSNQRGGTSDTQY
TRBJ1-1 | TRBV28 | ASSRRLNTEAF
TRBJ1-1 | TRBV20-1 | SARDSGQGSGTEAF
TRBJ2-7 | TRBV7-9 | ASSSSGSMNEQY
TRBJ1-4 | TRBV7-2 | ASSLAKGYEKLF
TRBJ1-3 | TRBV7-9 | ASSGATGPPSIY
TRBJ2-1 | TRBV20-1 | SARYTTSTYNEQF